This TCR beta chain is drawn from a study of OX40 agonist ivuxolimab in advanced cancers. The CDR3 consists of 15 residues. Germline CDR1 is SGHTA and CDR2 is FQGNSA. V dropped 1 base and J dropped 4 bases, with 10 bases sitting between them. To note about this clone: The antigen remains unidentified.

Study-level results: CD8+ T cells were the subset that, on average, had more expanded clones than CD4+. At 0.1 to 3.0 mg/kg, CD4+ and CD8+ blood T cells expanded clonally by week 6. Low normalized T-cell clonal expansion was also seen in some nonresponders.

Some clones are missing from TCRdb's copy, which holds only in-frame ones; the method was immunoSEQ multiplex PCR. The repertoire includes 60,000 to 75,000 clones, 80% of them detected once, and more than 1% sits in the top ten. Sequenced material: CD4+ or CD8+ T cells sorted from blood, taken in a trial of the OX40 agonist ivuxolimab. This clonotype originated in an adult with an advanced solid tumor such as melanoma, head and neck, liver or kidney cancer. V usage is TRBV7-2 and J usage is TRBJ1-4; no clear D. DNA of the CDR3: TGTGCCAGCAGCTTAGTAGCGGCAAATAATGAAAAACTGTTTTTT. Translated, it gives CASSLVAANNEKLFF.